This passage covers 15 T cell receptor beta chains from one sample sequenced in a study of blood T cell repertoires in COVID-19. The table came from immunoSEQ multiplex PCR; TCRdb's copy has only in-frame clones and leaves some out. The data show about 140,000 clones, with about 80% seen just once and 8% held by the top ten. The source material was peripheral blood. The source is a human donor in a cohort sampled during active COVID-19.

In its sample, this clone was seen a few times. This chain links TRBV5-1 with TRBJ2-7; possible D gene TRBD2, 5 bases. The CDR3 runs to 14 residues. V lost 1 base and J lost 0, with 8 bases in between. Germline V gene lookup returns CDR1 SGHRS and CDR2 YFSETQ. This CDR3 reads CASSLYRGSYEQYF. CDR3 DNA sequence: TGCGCCAGCAGCTTGTATCGGGGCTCCTACGAGCAGTACTTC. Filled out from reference TRBV5-1 and TRBJ2-7, the complete variable domain reads KAGVTQTPRYLIKTRGQQVTLSCSPISGHRSVSWYQQTPGQGLQFLFEYFSETQRNKGNFPGRFSGRQFSNSRSEMNVSTLELGDSALYLCASSLYRGSYEQYFGPGTRLTVT.

The chain uses TRBV6-1 and TRBJ1-2; D ambiguous. The CDR3 consists of 15 residues. Germline loops: CDR1 MNHNS, CDR2 SASEGT. V was trimmed by 1 base and J by 4 bases, leaving 13 bases between them. CDR3: CASSEVVGLRYGYTF. CDR3 in DNA: TGTGCCAGCAGTGAAGTTGTTGGGCTCCGCTATGGCTACACCTTC.

This clone is a singleton in its sample. The chain uses TRBV19 and TRBJ1-1; D perhaps matches TRBD1 (5 bases). Trimming cost V 8 bases and J 2 bases, with 21 bases left between them. CDR3 size: 16 residues. Germline V gives CDR1 LNHDA, CDR2 SQIVND (reference sequence). CDR3 residues: CASRAPGGGPNTEAFF. CDR3 sequence (DNA): TGTGCCAGTCGCGCACCGGGGGGGGGACCTAACACTGAAGCTTTCTTT.

On this clone itself: Germline is not matched at one junction end, which may reflect a read error. This chain joins TRBV6-5 and TRBJ2-1, with TRBD1 as a possible D gene (5 bases). Germline assignment: CDR1 MNHEY and CDR2 SVGAGI. The CDR3 covers 13 residues. Here the CDR3 reads CRTDSASYNEQFF. The CDR3 DNA follows: TGCAGAACCGACAGTGCGTCCTACAATGAGCAGTTCTTC.

This clone is termed medium-sized. This chain connects TRBV5-1 to TRBJ2-2; maybe TRBD1 (5 bases). Germline V gene sequence: CDR1 SGHRS, CDR2 YFSETQ. The V end was cut by 3 bases, the J end by 2 bases, with 11 bases between. This CDR3 region has 15 residues. CDR3 in amino acids: CASSSQGSNTGELFF. The CDR3, as DNA: TGCGCCAGCAGCTCGCAGGGTAGTAACACCGGGGAGCTGTTTTTT.

The rearrangement uses TRBV6-5 and TRBJ2-4, with 8 bases lining up with TRBD2. Trimming at V came to 11 bases and at J to 8 bases, leaving 8 bases not matched to a gene. Germline V CDR1 and CDR2: MNHEY, SVGAGI. This CDR3 is 12 amino acids long. The CDR3 sequence: CAHGGAGDIQYF. DNA for the CDR3: TGTGCCCACGGGGGGGCTGGAGACATTCAGTACTTC.

This chain connects TRBV19 to TRBJ1-1; D is possibly TRBD1 (6 bases). Trimming shortened V by 6 bases and J by 1 base, and 12 bases separated the two germline ends. Germline V gene sequence: CDR1 LNHDA, CDR2 SQIVND (reference sequence). The CDR3 length is 14 residues. DNA of the CDR3: TGTGCCAGTAGAAGGGACACGGCGAACACTGAAGCTTTCTTT. Protein sequence: CASRRDTANTEAFF. The whole variable domain, filled in from reference TRBV19 and TRBJ1-1, reads DGGITQSPKYLFRKEGQNVTLSCEQNLNHDAMYWYRQDPGQGLRLIYYSQIVNDFQKGDIAEGYSVSREKKESFPLTVTSAQKNPTAFYLCASRRDTANTEAFFGQGTRLTVV.

The DNA of the CDR3 is TGTGCCAGCAGCTACCCGCCAACAGGGACCTCCTACGAGCAGTACTTC. Translated: CASSYPPTGTSYEQYF. The rearrangement links TRBV7-9 to TRBJ2-7; D is possibly TRBD1 (6 bases). Trimming took 4 bases from V and 0 from J, leaving 16 bases between them. CDR3 length: 16 residues. Germline values: CDR1 SEHNR, CDR2 FQNEAQ (reference sequence).

This clone was picked up a small number of times. This chain joins TRBV7-2 and TRBJ2-1; no clear D gene. The CDR3 has 12 amino acids. Germline values: CDR1 SGHTA, CDR2 FQGNSA. V was trimmed by 7 bases and J by 5 bases, leaving 9 bases between them. The DNA of the CDR3 is TGTGCCAGCACCCCCCCAGACAATGAGCAGTTCTTC. Protein product: CASTPPDNEQFF.

The chain uses TRBV6-5 and TRBJ1-1, with a weak D call TRBD1 (6 bases). The germline V gene encodes CDR1 MNHEY and CDR2 SVGAGI. Between the trimmed V and J ends, which lost 6 bases and 11 bases, there was a span of 19 bases. The CDR3 runs to 13 residues. The CDR3, as DNA: TGTGCCAGCAGAATAACCACAGGGCCCGGTGCTTTCTTT. Translating gives CASRITTGPGAFF.

The V call is TRBV10-3, the J call TRBJ1-2; 11 bases align to TRBD1. CDR1 is ENHRY, CDR2 SYGVKD, per germline. CDR3 length: 14 residues. The trim removed 6 bases at V and 1 base at J, leaving 1 base unmatched. CDR3 sequence: CAISGTGGNYGYTF. CDR3 in DNA: TGTGCCATCAGCGGGACAGGGGGTAACTATGGCTACACCTTC.

The V gene is TRBV6-5, the J gene TRBJ1-6; no definite D call. From germline, CDR1 is MNHEY and CDR2 SVGAGI. The CDR3 spans 16 residues. Trimming removed 0 bases at V and 10 bases at J, with 16 bases between. Written as DNA, the CDR3 is TGTGCCAGCAGTTACTCGACGATTAGGGAGGGCTCACCCCTCCACTTT. This gives the protein CASSYSTIREGSPLHF.

This sequence joins TRBV13 and TRBJ1-2; perhaps TRBD1 as D (5 bases). V lost 0 bases and J 6 bases, leaving 17 bases between the germline ends. The germline V gene encodes CDR1 PRHDT and CDR2 FYEKMQ (reference sequence). The length of the CDR3 is 16 residues. The CDR3 DNA sequence: TGTGCCAGCAGCTTAGGCGATTTCAGGGCCAGGGATGGCTACACCTTC. Translated: CASSLGDFRARDGYTF.

This rearrangement joins TRBV18 to TRBJ1-4; the match to TRBD1 covers 7 bases. V lost 6 bases to trimming and J lost 5 bases; unmatched junction nucleotides: 12. Per the germline V gene, CDR1 is KGHSH and CDR2 is LQKENI. CDR3 length: 16 residues. The CDR3 protein is CASSPRLTGTNEKLFF. The CDR3 DNA reads TGTGCCAGCTCGCCGCGTTTGACAGGGACAAATGAAAAACTGTTTTTT.

This clone was picked up one time. V usage is TRBV29-1 and J usage is TRBJ2-7; weak D call: TRBD2 (6 bases). Germline V lookup: CDR1 SQVTM, CDR2 ANQGSEA. The CDR3 is 14 residues long. V lost 6 bases and J 6 bases, leaving 21 bases between the germline ends. CDR3 sequence (DNA): TGCAGCGTCCGAGACCGGGGGATAGTCAGCGAGCAGTACTTC. Its translation is CSVRDRGIVSEQYF.